This TCR beta chain came from a study of blood T cell repertoires in COVID-19. This clone was observed a handful of times. The CDR3 is 13 residues long. Trimming stripped 6 bases from V and 6 bases from J, with 15 bases between. Germline values: CDR1 LNHNV, CDR2 YYDKDF (reference sequence). Profiled with immunoSEQ multiplex PCR; TCRdb holds only in-frame clones, not every one. This repertoire shows fewer than 450,000 clones, more than 70% found once; its top ten account for less than 1.5%. This chain links TRBV15 with TRBJ2-7, with D maybe TRBD2 (6 bases). The sequence came from a woman aged 18-29 years who had recovered from COVID-19. The source material was PBMCs or T cells enriched from blood (not recorded which). CDR3: CATRGTGVGEQYF. Written as DNA, the CDR3 is TGTGCCACCAGGGGGACTGGGGTAGGCGAGCAGTACTTC. The variable domain in full, completed from reference TRBV15 and TRBJ2-7, reads DAMVIQNPRYQVTQFGKPVTLSCSQTLNHNVMYWYQQKSSQAPKLLFHYYDKDFNNEADTPDNFQSRRPNTSFCFLDIRSPGLGDTAMYLCATRGTGVGEQYFGPGTRLTVT.